These T cell receptor beta chains were read from a single sample in a study of graft-versus-host responses after intestinal transplantation. No antigen has been assigned to these receptors. Method: immunoSEQ multiplex PCR; TCRdb's copy keeps in-frame clones and lacks some. This sample has some 64,000 clones, with more than 85% found just once. The input for sequencing was unstimulated CD8+ T cells sorted from spleen or lymph node cells, taken before transplant. These receptors were taken from a human donor who was the organ donor for an intestinal transplant. CDR3s include the opening cysteine and the closing phenylalanine or tryptophan. D genes are given only for firm matches. Not every row has a clone size; where given, it reads once, few, many or a size class.

v_call: TRBV13; j_call: TRBJ2-6; clone_size: -; d_call: -; cdr3_aa: CASSTDQLTAGANVLTF; cdr3_nt: TGTGCCAGCAGCACCGATCAGTTAACCGCTGGGGCCAACGTCCTGACTTTC
v_call: TRBV7-9; j_call: TRBJ1-5; clone_size: once; d_call: -; cdr3_aa: CASSHGESNQPQHF; cdr3_nt: TGTGCCAGCAGTCACGGGGAAAGCAATCAGCCCCAGCATTTT
v_call: TRBV6-4; j_call: TRBJ2-1; clone_size: -; d_call: TRBD2; cdr3_aa: CASSPGTSGTDEQFF; cdr3_nt: TGTGCCAGCAGCCCCGGGACTAGCGGGACAGATGAGCAGTTCTTC
v_call: TRBV13; j_call: TRBJ2-1; clone_size: -; d_call: TRBD2; cdr3_aa: CASSPMWPRSSAGLAGDNEQFF; cdr3_nt: TGTGCCAGCAGCCCCATGTGGCCTAGGAGTTCGGCGGGACTAGCGGGAGACAATGAGCAGTTCTTC
v_call: TRBV27; j_call: TRBJ2-6; clone_size: -; d_call: TRBD1; cdr3_aa: CASSPSGGGAGANVLTF; cdr3_nt: TGTGCCAGCAGCCCCTCAGGGGGTGGGGCTGGGGCCAACGTCCTGACTTTC
v_call: TRBV6-6; j_call: TRBJ2-5; clone_size: -; d_call: -; cdr3_aa: CASSYPYSETQYF; cdr3_nt: TGTGCCAGCAGTTACCCATACTCGGAGACCCAGTACTTC
v_call: TRBV4-1; j_call: TRBJ2-1; clone_size: -; d_call: TRBD2; cdr3_aa: CASSQDMGEGLGEQFF; cdr3_nt: TGCGCCAGCAGCCAAGATATGGGGGAGGGCCTAGGTGAGCAGTTCTTC
v_call: TRBV25-1; j_call: TRBJ2-7; clone_size: -; d_call: -; cdr3_aa: CASSDLKSSYEQYF; cdr3_nt: TGTGCCAGCAGTGACCTCAAGAGCTCCTACGAGCAGTACTTC
v_call: TRBV7-9; j_call: TRBJ2-7; clone_size: -; d_call: TRBD1; cdr3_aa: CASSPTGPGVTYEQYF; cdr3_nt: TGTGCCAGCAGCCCGACAGGGCCTGGGGTTACCTACGAGCAGTACTTC
v_call: TRBV6-1; j_call: TRBJ2-2; clone_size: -; d_call: -; cdr3_aa: CAITHRDVGELFF; cdr3_nt: TGTGCCATCACACACAGGGACGTCGGGGAGCTGTTTTTT
v_call: TRBV18; j_call: TRBJ2-3; clone_size: few; d_call: -; cdr3_aa: CASSPLGWWDTQYF; cdr3_nt: TGTGCCAGCTCACCTCTCGGGTGGTGGGATACGCAGTATTTT
v_call: TRBV19; j_call: TRBJ2-7; clone_size: -; d_call: -; cdr3_aa: CASSPFDSAGYYEQYF; cdr3_nt: TGTGCCAGTAGTCCTTTCGACAGTGCGGGATACTACGAGCAGTACTTC